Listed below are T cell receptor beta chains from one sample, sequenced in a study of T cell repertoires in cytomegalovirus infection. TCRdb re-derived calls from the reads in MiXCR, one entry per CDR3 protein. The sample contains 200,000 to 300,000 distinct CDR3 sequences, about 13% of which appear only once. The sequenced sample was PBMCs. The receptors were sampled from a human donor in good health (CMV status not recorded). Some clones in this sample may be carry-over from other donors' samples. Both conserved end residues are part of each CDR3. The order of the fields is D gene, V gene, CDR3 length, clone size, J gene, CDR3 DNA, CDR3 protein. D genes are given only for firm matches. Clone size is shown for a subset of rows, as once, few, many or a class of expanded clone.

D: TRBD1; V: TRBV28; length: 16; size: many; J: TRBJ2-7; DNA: TGTGCCAGCAGTCCCGACAGGGGGCTAAGCTCCTACGAGCAGTACTTC; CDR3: CASSPDRGLSSYEQYF
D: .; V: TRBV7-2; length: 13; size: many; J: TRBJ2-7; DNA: TGTGCCAGCAGCCGACTTCGACAGGCCGAGCAGTACTTC; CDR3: CASSRLRQAEQYF
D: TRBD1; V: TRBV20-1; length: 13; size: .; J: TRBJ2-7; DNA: TGCAGTGCTAGGGGACAGAGAACCTACGAGCAGTACTTC; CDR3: CSARGQRTYEQYF
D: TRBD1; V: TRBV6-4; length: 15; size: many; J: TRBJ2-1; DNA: TGTGCCAGCAGTGAAGGGGGCGGTGATAGCAGTGAGCAGTTCTTC; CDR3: CASSEGGGDSSEQFF
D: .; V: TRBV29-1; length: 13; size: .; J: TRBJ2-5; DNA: TGCAGCGTTTGCCGGATTTCGGGGGAGACCCAGTACTTC; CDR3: CSVCRISGETQYF
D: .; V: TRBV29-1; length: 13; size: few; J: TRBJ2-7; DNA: TGCAGCGTCGTCTGGCAGGGAGCCTACGAGCAGTACTTC; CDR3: CSVVWQGAYEQYF
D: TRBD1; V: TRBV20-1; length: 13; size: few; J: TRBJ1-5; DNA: TGCAGTGCTAGAGGACAGGGGTCCGGGCCCCAGCATTTT; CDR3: CSARGQGSGPQHF
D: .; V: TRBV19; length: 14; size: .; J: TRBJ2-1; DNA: TGTGCCAGTAGTATAGACCCCAAGAATAATGAGCAGTTCTTC; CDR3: CASSIDPKNNEQFF
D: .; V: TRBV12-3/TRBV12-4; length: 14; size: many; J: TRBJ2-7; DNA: TGTGCCAGCAGTTTCCGGGACCGAGCCTACGAGCAGTACTTC; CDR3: CASSFRDRAYEQYF
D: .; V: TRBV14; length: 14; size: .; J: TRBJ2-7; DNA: TGTGCCAGCAGCCAGGGGGACCTTACCTACGAGCAGTACTTC; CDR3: CASSQGDLTYEQYF